A single sample is the source of the 26 T cell receptor beta chains below, sequenced in a study of cytomegalovirus exposure and HLA in healthy donors. Vbeta (60) and Jbeta (13) primers were used in the PCR. Profiling relied on immunoSEQ multiplex PCR, and the TCRdb table lists in-frame clones only, not all of them. The sample carries more than 85,000 clones, around 70% recorded once. Sequences were obtained from PBMCs. These receptors were collected from a woman aged 45 to 65 in good health and CMV-seropositive.

This chain joins TRBV2 and TRBJ2-1; TRBD2 matches 10 bases. This CDR3 contains 14 residues. V shed 4 bases and J 6 bases; nucleotides not matched to a gene: 3. Germline V gives CDR1 SNHLY, CDR2 FYNNEI. The CDR3 sequence is CASSASGSRNEQFF. The CDR3 bases are TGTGCCAGCAGTGCTAGCGGGAGCCGCAATGAGCAGTTCTTC.

The CDR3 protein is CASSPTQALSYGYTF. CDR3 nucleotide sequence: TGTGCCAGCTCACCAACGCAAGCTCTTTCCTATGGCTACACCTTC. The chain is built from TRBV18 and TRBJ1-2; D uncertain. The CDR3 runs 15 residues. Per germline, CDR1 KGHSH and CDR2 LQKENI. V was cut by 2 bases and J by 4 bases, with 14 bases left in between.

CDR3 loop: CASRTTYLDNEQFF. The CDR3 coding sequence is TGTGCCAGCAGGACGACTTACCTAGACAATGAGCAGTTCTTC. The chain uses TRBV2 and TRBJ2-1; D remains ambiguous. Trimming took 6 bases from V and 5 from J, leaving 14 bases between them. The CDR3 covers 14 residues. CDR1 is SNHLY, CDR2 FYNNEI, per germline.

This chain links TRBV4-1 with TRBJ2-7, with D possibly being TRBD1 (5 bases). This CDR3 is built from 15 residues. Between the trimmed V and J ends, which lost 3 bases and 4 bases, there was a span of 16 bases. CDR1 and CDR2 (germline): MGHRA, YSYEKL. Here the CDR3 reads CASSHQDTGTYEQYF. The CDR3 DNA reads TGCGCCAGCAGCCACCAGGACACGGGTACTTACGAGCAGTACTTC.

The rearrangement joins TRBV11-3 to TRBJ2-1, with 7 bases identical to TRBD2. J lost 3 bases, V lost 3 bases, and 5 bases had no gene match. Germline assignment: CDR1 SGHNT and CDR2 YENEEA. The CDR3 is 15 residues long. CDR3 DNA sequence: TGTGCCAGCAGCTTCGGCGGGAGTATCTACAATGAGCAGTTCTTC. This gives the protein CASSFGGSIYNEQFF.

This clone appeared a few times. The chain has TRBV2 and TRBJ2-3, with D possibly matching TRBD1 (6 bases). CDR1 and CDR2 (germline): SNHLY, FYNNEI. CDR3 length equals 14 residues. The V gene lost 8 bases and the J gene lost 4 bases, with 16 bases spanning the gap. The CDR3 bases are TGTGCCAGCGAGGCAGGGGTCCTCCCAGATACGCAGTATTTT. Protein product: CASEAGVLPDTQYF.

CDR3 protein: CASSLDRRLAKYF. For the CDR3, the DNA is TGTGCCAGCAGTTTGGACCGCCGACTAGCGAAGTACTTC. V is TRBV28 and J is TRBJ2-7, with TRBD2 identical over 8 bases. The germline CDR1 and CDR2 sequences are MDHEN and SYDVKM. The CDR3 consists of 13 residues. Trimming removed 3 bases from V and 11 bases from J; junction bases left unmatched: 9.

The CDR3 coding sequence is TGTGCCAGCAGTTTGAGGGGGAGCTCCTACAATGAGCAGTTCTTC. Protein: CASSLRGSSYNEQFF. The chain has TRBV28 and TRBJ2-1; a possible D gene is TRBD1 (6 bases). V was clipped by 3 bases and J by 0 bases, with 9 bases between them. Germline V CDR1 and CDR2: MDHEN, SYDVKM. The CDR3 is 15 amino acids.

Only one count was recorded for this clone. The chain couples TRBV10-2 to TRBJ2-1; TRBD2 agrees at 11 bases. CDR1 WSHSY and CDR2 SAAADI come from the germline V gene. There are 18 residues in the CDR3. V trimming: 5 bases; J trimming: 2 bases; junction bases outside the gene matches: 11. The CDR3 here is CASSRDVTSGTPYNEQFF. The DNA of the CDR3 is TGCGCCAGCAGTCGTGACGTGACTAGCGGGACCCCCTACAATGAGCAGTTCTTC.

This clone was observed once. The rearrangement uses TRBV21-1 and TRBJ1-1; the table assigns TRBD1, which was not confirmed against the DNA. TRBV21-1 is a recognized pseudogene. This CDR3 region has 15 residues. The CDR3 region has the DNA TGTGCCAGCAGCATCGAGGGGGCGATGAACACTGAAGCTTTCTTT. Translation gives CASSIEGAMNTEAFF.

This clone was found once. The chain recombines TRBV6-6 with TRBJ2-1; 7 nucleotides align to TRBD1. The CDR3 runs 15 residues. J was trimmed by 10 bases and V by 6 bases; bases with no gene match: 15. The germline gives CDR1 MNHNY, CDR2 SVGAGI (reference sequence). CDR3 sequence: CASSPDRVAHSEQFF. CDR3 sequence (DNA): TGTGCCAGCAGCCCTGACAGGGTCGCCCACAGCGAGCAGTTCTTC.

A few counts support this clone. The V gene is TRBV7-6, the J gene TRBJ1-6, with D unclear. This CDR3 is built from 15 residues. CDR1 and CDR2 from the germline V gene are SGHVS and FNYEAQ. Trimming took off 5 bases at V and 10 bases at J, with 18 bases between the two ends. In nucleotides, the CDR3 is TGTGCCAGCAGCCCATATCCGGGTTCTGGCTCACCCCTCCACTTT. Amino acid sequence: CASSPYPGSGSPLHF.

The V and J genes are TRBV28 and TRBJ2-7, with 7 nucleotides matching TRBD1. Germline V gene sequence: CDR1 MDHEN, CDR2 SYDVKM. This CDR3 spans 16 amino acids. J lost 0 bases, V lost 5 bases, and 10 bases had no gene match. CDR3 region: CASSPTSDRSSYEQYF. CDR3 nucleotide sequence: TGTGCCAGCAGTCCGACCTCGGACAGGAGCTCCTACGAGCAGTACTTC.

This clone came up a few times. V usage is TRBV18 and J usage is TRBJ2-1, with a possible D match to TRBD1 (6 bases). Germline values: CDR1 KGHSH, CDR2 LQKENI. This CDR3 spans 13 amino acids. V lost 6 bases to trimming and J lost 5 bases, with 11 bases between them. The CDR3 DNA follows: TGTGCCAGCTCCCACAAGGGGGACAATGAGCAGTTCTTC. It is translated as CASSHKGDNEQFF.

DNA for the CDR3: TGTGCCAGCAGCTTTAATAGCGGGTGGGAGCAGTTCTTC. Amino acid sequence: CASSFNSGWEQFF. V gene TRBV7-7 combines with J gene TRBJ2-1; 7 bases fit TRBD2. V shed 3 bases and J 10 bases; nucleotides not matched to a gene: 6. This CDR3 has 13 residues. Germline CDR1 and CDR2: SSHAT and FNYEAQ (reference sequence).

This chain joins TRBV30 and TRBJ2-1; the match to TRBD1 covers 10 bases. Germline CDR1 is GTSNPN and CDR2 is SVGIG (reference sequence). V dropped 2 bases and J dropped 16; count of bases not matched to a gene: 5. The CDR3 runs to 11 residues. CDR3 bases: TGTGCCTGGAGTCCCGGGACAGGGGTTTTCTTC. Translated, it gives CAWSPGTGVFF.

The chain's CDR3 is CASSPAGVETQYF. The CDR3 bases are TGTGCCAGCAGTCCCGCGGGAGTGGAGACCCAGTACTTC. The chain joins TRBV7-2 to TRBJ2-5; 7 nucleotides align to TRBD2. J gave up 5 bases and V 6 bases, and 6 bases lay outside the gene matches. In germline, CDR1 is SGHTA, CDR2 FQGNSA. This CDR3 contains 13 residues.

The gene calls are TRBV5-1 and TRBJ1-1, with a tentative D call TRBD1 (5 bases). The germline CDR1 and CDR2 sequences are SGHRS and YFSETQ. The CDR3 is 14 amino acids. The germline V and J ends were trimmed by 4 bases and 1 base, with 11 bases remaining between them. CDR3 sequence (DNA): TGCGCCAGCAGCCCCGGGGGGGGGAACACTGAAGCTTTCTTT. It is translated as CASSPGGGNTEAFF.

This chain uses TRBV19 with TRBJ1-2, with 7 positions matching TRBD1. Looked up from germline, CDR1 is LNHDA and CDR2 is SQIVND (reference sequence). Trimming removed 4 bases from V and 13 bases from J; junction bases left unmatched: 12. The CDR3 sequence is 13 residues long. CDR3 sequence (DNA): TGTGCCAGTAGTACCCGACAGGGACTCGTAGTCACCTTC. Translated: CASSTRQGLVVTF.

This chain's CDR3 is CASSLGQRETQYF. In DNA form, the CDR3 reads TGTGCCAGCAGTTTAGGACAAAGGGAGACCCAGTACTTC. The V and J genes are TRBV28 and TRBJ2-5, with D tentatively TRBD1 (5 bases). This CDR3 is built from 13 residues. Trimming took off 2 bases at V and 5 bases at J, with 9 bases between the two ends. CDR1 and CDR2 (germline): MDHEN, SYDVKM.

This clone showed up just a few times. The CDR3 bases are TGCGCCAGCAGCCAAGATGGGGTAGCGGGAGGAAGAAACATTCAGTACTTC. Translated, it gives CASSQDGVAGGRNIQYF. V is TRBV4-3 and J is TRBJ2-4; the match to TRBD2 covers 10 bases. The CDR3 runs 17 residues. V gave up 0 bases and J gave up 6 bases; unmatched junction bases: 8. Germline V lookup: CDR1 LGHNA, CDR2 YSLEER.

The J gene is TRBJ2-7, the V gene TRBV11-2; a weak D match, TRBD2 (5 bases). The germline CDR1 and CDR2 sequences are SGHAT and FQNNGV. There are 16 residues in the CDR3. V lost 4 bases and J lost 3, with 19 bases in between. This CDR3 is CASSSRFHRENYEQYF. The CDR3 nucleotides read TGTGCCAGCAGCTCTCGATTCCACCGGGAAAACTACGAGCAGTACTTC.

This chain links TRBV5-1 with TRBJ1-1, with 11 bases aligning to TRBD1. V lost 3 bases to trimming and J lost 0 bases; unmatched junction nucleotides: 1. Germline V gene lookup returns CDR1 SGHRS and CDR2 YFSETQ. The length of the CDR3 is 15 residues. Here the CDR3 reads CASSWTGGMNTEAFF. Written as DNA, the CDR3 is TGCGCCAGCAGCTGGACAGGGGGCATGAACACTGAAGCTTTCTTT.

This clone was recorded once. At one of its ends the junction is not consistent with the germline gene, which may arise from a read error. The V and J genes are TRBV27 and TRBJ1-2, with a tentative D call TRBD1 (6 bases). CDR1 is MNHEY, CDR2 SMNVEV, per germline (reference sequence). The CDR3 totals 16 residues. The chain's CDR3 is CAGRSVAQGLLDGYTF. The CDR3, as DNA: TGTGCCGGCAGGTCGGTGGCACAGGGCCTCTTAGATGGCTACACCTTC.

This clone was seen just once. The rearrangement joins TRBV6-6 to TRBJ1-2, with 8 bases matching TRBD1. The V and J ends lost 5 bases and 4 bases, in that order; junction bases with no gene match: 6. This CDR3 contains 14 residues. From germline, CDR1 is MNHNY and CDR2 SVGAGI (reference sequence). CDR3 sequence reads: CASSRTGTGYGYTF. The CDR3 coding sequence is TGTGCCAGCAGTCGTACCGGGACAGGCTATGGCTACACCTTC.

This chain connects TRBV30 to TRBJ1-2; D possibly corresponds to TRBD1 (6 bases). The V and J ends lost 3 bases and 3 bases respectively, with 11 bases between them. The CDR3 covers 13 residues. Germline loops: CDR1 GTSNPN, CDR2 SVGIG (reference sequence). The CDR3 nucleotides read TGTGCCTGGAGAGTACAGGGCTACTATGGCTACACCTTC. It codes for CAWRVQGYYGYTF. Drawing the rest from reference TRBV30 and TRBJ1-2, the complete variable domain is SQTIHQWPATLVQPVGSPLSLECTVEGTSNPNLYWYRQAAGRGLQLLFYSVGIGQISSEVPQNLSASRPQDRQFILSSKKLLLSDSGFYLCAWRVQGYYGYTFGSGTRLTVV.